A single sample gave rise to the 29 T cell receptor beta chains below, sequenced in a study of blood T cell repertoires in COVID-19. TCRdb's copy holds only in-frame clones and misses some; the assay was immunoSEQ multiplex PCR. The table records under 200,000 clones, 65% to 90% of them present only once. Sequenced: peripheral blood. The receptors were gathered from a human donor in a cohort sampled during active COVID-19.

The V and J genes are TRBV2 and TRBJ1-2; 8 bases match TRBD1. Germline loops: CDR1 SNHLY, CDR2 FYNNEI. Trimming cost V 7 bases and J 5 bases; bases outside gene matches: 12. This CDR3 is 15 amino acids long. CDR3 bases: TGTGCCAGCACTGGACAGGGCCCTATTATTTATGGCTACACCTTC. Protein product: CASTGQGPIIYGYTF.

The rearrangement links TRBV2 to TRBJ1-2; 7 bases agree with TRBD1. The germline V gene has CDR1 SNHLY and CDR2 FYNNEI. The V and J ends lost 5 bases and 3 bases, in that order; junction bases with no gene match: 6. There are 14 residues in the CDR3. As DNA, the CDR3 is TGTGCCAGCAGTCCAAGGGGGCGAGACTATGGCTACACCTTC. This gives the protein CASSPRGRDYGYTF.

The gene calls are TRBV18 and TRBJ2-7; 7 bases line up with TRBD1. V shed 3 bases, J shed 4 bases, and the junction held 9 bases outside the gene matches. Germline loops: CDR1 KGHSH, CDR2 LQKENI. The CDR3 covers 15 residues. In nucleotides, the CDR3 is TGTGCCAGCTCACCCACAGGGGCCGGTTGGTACGAGCAGTACTTC. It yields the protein CASSPTGAGWYEQYF.

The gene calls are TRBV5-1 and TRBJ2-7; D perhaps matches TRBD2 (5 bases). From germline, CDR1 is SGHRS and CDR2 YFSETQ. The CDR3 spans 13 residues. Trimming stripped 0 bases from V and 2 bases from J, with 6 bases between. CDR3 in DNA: TGCGCCAGCAGCTTGGTTAGCGCCTACGAGCAGTACTTC. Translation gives CASSLVSAYEQYF.

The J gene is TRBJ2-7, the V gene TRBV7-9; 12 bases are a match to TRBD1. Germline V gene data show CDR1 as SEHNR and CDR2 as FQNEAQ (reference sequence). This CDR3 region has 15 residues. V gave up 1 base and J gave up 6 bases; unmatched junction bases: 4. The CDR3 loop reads CASSLEGTGGSEQYF. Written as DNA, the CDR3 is TGTGCCAGCAGCTTAGAAGGGACAGGGGGCTCCGAGCAGTACTTC.

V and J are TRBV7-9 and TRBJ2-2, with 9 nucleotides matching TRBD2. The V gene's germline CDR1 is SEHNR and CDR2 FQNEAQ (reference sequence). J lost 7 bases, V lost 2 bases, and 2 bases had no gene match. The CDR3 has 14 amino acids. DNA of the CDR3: TGTGCCAGCAGCTTACAGCGGGGGGTCGGGGAGCTGTTTTTT. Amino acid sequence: CASSLQRGVGELFF. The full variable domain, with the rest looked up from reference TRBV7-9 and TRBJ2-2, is DTGVSQNPRHKITKRGQNVTFRCDPISEHNRLYWYRQTLGQGPEFLTYFQNEAQLEKSRLLSDRFSAERPKGSFSTLEIQRTEQGDSAMYLCASSLQRGVGELFFGEGSRLTVL.

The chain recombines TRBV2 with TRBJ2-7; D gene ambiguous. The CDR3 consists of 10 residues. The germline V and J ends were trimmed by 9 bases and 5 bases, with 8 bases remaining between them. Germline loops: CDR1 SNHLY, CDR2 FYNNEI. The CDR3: CASLRDEQYF. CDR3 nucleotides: TGTGCCAGTCTACGGGACGAGCAGTACTTC.

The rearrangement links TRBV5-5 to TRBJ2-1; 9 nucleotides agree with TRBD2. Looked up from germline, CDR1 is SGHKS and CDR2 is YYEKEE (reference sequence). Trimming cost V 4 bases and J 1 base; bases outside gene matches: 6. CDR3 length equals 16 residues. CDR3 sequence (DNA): TGTGCCAGCAGCCCGGGGACTAGCCCGTCCTACAATGAGCAGTTCTTC. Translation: CASSPGTSPSYNEQFF.

The CDR3: CASSLTSGAGGYEQYF. As DNA, the CDR3 is TGTGCCAGCAGCTTGACGTCTGGAGCGGGAGGATACGAGCAGTACTTC. The chain combines TRBV5-4 with TRBJ2-7; 9 bases are shared with TRBD2. There are 16 residues in the CDR3. The germline CDR1 and CDR2 sequences are SGHNT and YYREEE (reference sequence). After removal of 1 base from V and 4 bases from J, the junction contained 9 bases not matched to a gene.

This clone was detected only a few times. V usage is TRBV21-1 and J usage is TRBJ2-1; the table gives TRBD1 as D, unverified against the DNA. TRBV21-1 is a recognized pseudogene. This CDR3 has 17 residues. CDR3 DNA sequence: TGTGCCAGCAGCAGCATTAGCAGGGGGTCTAGCTACAATGAGCAGTTCTTC. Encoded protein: CASSSISRGSSYNEQFF.

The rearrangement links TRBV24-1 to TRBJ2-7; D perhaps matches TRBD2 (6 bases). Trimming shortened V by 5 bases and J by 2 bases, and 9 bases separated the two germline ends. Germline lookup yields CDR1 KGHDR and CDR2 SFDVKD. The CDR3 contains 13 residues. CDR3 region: CATSGAGTYEQYF. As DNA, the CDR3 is TGTGCCACCAGTGGTGCGGGGACCTACGAGCAGTACTTC.

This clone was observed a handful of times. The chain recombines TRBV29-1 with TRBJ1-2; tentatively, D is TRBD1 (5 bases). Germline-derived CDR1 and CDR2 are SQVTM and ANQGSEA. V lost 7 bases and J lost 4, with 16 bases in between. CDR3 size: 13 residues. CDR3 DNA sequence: TGCAGCGCCATCGGCAGGGAGGGCTATGGCTACACCTTC. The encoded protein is CSAIGREGYGYTF.

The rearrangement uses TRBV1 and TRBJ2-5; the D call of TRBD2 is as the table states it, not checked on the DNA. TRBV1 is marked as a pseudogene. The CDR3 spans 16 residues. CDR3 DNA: TGCACCAGCAGCCAAGATAGCGGGGGTCACCAAGAGACCCAGTACTTC. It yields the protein CTSSQDSGGHQETQYF.

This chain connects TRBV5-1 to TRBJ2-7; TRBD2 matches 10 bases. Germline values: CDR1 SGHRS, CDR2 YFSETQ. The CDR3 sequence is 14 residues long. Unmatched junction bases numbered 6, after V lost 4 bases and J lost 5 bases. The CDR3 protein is CASSRPGLANEQYF. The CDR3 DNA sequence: TGCGCCAGCAGCCGCCCGGGACTAGCGAACGAGCAGTACTTC.

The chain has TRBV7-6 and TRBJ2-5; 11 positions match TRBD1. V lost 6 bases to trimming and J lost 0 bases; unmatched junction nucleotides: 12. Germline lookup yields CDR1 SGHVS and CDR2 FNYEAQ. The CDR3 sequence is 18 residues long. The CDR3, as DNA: TGTGCCAGCAGGGGGGACAGGGGGGGACTAGCAGACCAAGAGACCCAGTACTTC. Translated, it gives CASRGDRGGLADQETQYF.

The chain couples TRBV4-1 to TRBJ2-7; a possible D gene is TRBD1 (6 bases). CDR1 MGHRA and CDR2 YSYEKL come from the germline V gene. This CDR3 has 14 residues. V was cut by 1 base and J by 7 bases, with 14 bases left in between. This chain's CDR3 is CASSQGDRITEQYF. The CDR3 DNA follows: TGCGCCAGCAGCCAAGGAGACAGGATTACGGAGCAGTACTTC.

CDR3 sequence reads: CASSLDKGASYEQYF. CDR3 DNA sequence: TGTGCCAGCAGTCTCGACAAGGGGGCATCCTACGAGCAGTACTTC. The rearrangement links TRBV7-9 to TRBJ2-7, with 7 nucleotides matching TRBD1. This CDR3 has 15 amino acids. After removal of 6 bases from V and 1 base from J, the junction contained 9 bases not matched to a gene. The germline gives CDR1 SEHNR, CDR2 FQNEAQ (reference sequence).

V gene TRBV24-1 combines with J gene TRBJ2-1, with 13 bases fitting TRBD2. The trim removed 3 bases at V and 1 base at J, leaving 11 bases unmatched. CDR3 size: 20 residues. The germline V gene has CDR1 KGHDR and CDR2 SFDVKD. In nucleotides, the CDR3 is TGTGCCACCAGTGATCCCCTCGGGACTAGCGGGACAACGTCCTACAATGAGCAGTTCTTC. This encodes CATSDPLGTSGTTSYNEQFF.

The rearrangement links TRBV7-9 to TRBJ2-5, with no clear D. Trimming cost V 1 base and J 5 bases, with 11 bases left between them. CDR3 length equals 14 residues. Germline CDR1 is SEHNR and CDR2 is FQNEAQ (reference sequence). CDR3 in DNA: TGTGCCAGCAGCTTAGATTTAACTATCGAGACCCAGTACTTC. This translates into CASSLDLTIETQYF.

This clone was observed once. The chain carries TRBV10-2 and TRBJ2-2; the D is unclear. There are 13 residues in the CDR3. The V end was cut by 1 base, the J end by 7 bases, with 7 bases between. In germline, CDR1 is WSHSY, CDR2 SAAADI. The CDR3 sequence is CASSELADGELFF. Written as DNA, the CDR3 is TGCGCCAGCAGTGAGTTAGCAGACGGGGAGCTGTTTTTT.

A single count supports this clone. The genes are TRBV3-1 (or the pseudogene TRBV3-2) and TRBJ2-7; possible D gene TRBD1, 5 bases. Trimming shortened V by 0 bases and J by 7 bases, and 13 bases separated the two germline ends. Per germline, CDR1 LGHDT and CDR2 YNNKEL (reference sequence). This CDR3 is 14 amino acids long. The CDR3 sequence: CASSQDGREREQYF. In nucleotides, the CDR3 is TGTGCCAGCAGCCAAGATGGCAGGGAAAGAGAGCAGTACTTC.

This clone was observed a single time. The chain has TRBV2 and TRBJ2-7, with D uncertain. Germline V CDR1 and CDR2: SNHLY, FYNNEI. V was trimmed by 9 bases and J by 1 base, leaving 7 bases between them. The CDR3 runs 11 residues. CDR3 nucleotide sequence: TGTGCCAGTAGACAATCCTACGAGCAGTACTTC. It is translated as CASRQSYEQYF.

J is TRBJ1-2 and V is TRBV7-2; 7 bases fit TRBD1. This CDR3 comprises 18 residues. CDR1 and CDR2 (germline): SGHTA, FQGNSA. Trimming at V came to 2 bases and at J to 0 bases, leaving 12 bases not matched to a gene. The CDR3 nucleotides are TGTGCCAGCAGCTTAACCCCCAGGGCAGGGGGAGCTAACTATGGCTACACCTTC. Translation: CASSLTPRAGGANYGYTF.

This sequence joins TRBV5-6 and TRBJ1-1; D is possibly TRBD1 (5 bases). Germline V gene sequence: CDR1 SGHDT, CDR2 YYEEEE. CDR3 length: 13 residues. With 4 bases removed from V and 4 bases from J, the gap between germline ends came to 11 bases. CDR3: CASSDAGPTEAFF. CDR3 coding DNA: TGTGCCAGCAGCGATGCAGGGCCCACTGAAGCTTTCTTT.

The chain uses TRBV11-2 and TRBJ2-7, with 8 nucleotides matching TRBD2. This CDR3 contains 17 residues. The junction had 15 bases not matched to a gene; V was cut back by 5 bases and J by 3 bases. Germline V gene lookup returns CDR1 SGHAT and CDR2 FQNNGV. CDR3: CASSPFTGTRIVYEQYF. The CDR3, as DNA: TGTGCCAGCAGCCCCTTCACCGGGACTAGGATCGTCTACGAGCAGTACTTC.

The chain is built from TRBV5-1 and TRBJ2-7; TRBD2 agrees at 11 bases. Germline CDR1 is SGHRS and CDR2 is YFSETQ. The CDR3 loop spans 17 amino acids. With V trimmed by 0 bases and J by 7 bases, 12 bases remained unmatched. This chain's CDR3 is CASSLEGSGRASGEQYF. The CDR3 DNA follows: TGCGCCAGCAGCTTGGAAGGTAGCGGGAGGGCCTCGGGAGAGCAGTACTTC.

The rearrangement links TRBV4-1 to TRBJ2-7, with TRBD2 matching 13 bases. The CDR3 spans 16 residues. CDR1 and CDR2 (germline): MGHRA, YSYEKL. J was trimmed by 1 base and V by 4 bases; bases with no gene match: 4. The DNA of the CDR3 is TGCGCCAGCAGCCCTGGACTAGCGGGAGTATCCTACGAGCAGTACTTC. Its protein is CASSPGLAGVSYEQYF.

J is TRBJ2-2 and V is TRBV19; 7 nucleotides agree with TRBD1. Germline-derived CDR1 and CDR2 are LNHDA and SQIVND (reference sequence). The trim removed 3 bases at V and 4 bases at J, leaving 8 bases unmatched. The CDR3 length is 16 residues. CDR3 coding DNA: TGTGCCAGTAGTATTCGACAGGGCCCACCCACCGGGGAGCTGTTTTTT. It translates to CASSIRQGPPTGELFF.

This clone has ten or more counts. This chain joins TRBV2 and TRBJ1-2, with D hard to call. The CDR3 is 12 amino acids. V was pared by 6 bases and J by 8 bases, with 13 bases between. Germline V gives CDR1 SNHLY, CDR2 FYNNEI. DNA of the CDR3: TGTGCCAGCAGGGGAGAGGATAAGGGCTACACCTTC. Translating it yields CASRGEDKGYTF.